A single sample is the source of the 4 T cell receptor beta chains below, sequenced in a study of naive and memory T cell subsets. Adult healthy volunteers gave 2.5 ml peripheral blood for whole-blood RNA. Blood and skin TCR RNA was reverse transcribed with alpha and beta constant primers. TCRdb reprocessed the 5' RACE reads with MiXCR, giving one entry per CDR3 protein. The data contain about 22,000 distinct CDR3 sequences, roughly 4.1% of them singletons. The receptors originated from a male donor in good health.

This clonotype was detected many times. V is TRBV6-1 and J is TRBJ2-3, with D perhaps matching TRBD1 or TRBD2 (5 bases each). There are 14 residues in the CDR3. V was pared by 2 bases and J by 5 bases, with 11 bases between. CDR1 and CDR2 (germline): MNHNS, SASEGT. The CDR3: CASSESLGVDTQYF. The CDR3 DNA reads TGTGCCAGCAGTGAATCCTTGGGGGTAGATACGCAGTATTTT.

This clonotype was seen repeatedly, ten times or more. The chain carries TRBV5-1 and TRBJ1-2, with TRBD1 matching over 9 bases. Germline V gene lookup returns CDR1 SGHRS and CDR2 YFSETQ. The CDR3 covers 14 residues. The ends lost 2 bases at V and 6 bases at J; junction bases unmatched: 5. The CDR3 DNA is TGCGCCAGCAGCTTCGGGGACAGGGTTGATGGCTACACCTTC. As protein: CASSFGDRVDGYTF.

This clonotype was seen at least ten times. This chain joins TRBV7-2 and TRBJ2-3; tentative D call: TRBD2 (5 bases). The germline gives CDR1 SGHTA, CDR2 FQGNSA. Trimming pared 5 bases from V and 2 bases from J, leaving 11 bases between. This CDR3 has 14 residues. The CDR3 reads CASSRGLLTDTQYF. The CDR3 region has the DNA TGTGCCAGCAGCCGAGGACTTCTCACAGATACGCAGTATTTT.

The table lists this clonotype with many counts. V gene TRBV12-3 or TRBV12-4 combines with J gene TRBJ1-1, with D maybe TRBD1 (5 bases). Trimming took off 5 bases at V and 4 bases at J, with 14 bases between the two ends. The CDR3 length is 14 residues. CDR3 loop: CASSQTAEITEAFF. The CDR3 DNA reads as TGTGCCAGCAGTCAGACAGCAGAAATCACTGAAGCTTTCTTT.